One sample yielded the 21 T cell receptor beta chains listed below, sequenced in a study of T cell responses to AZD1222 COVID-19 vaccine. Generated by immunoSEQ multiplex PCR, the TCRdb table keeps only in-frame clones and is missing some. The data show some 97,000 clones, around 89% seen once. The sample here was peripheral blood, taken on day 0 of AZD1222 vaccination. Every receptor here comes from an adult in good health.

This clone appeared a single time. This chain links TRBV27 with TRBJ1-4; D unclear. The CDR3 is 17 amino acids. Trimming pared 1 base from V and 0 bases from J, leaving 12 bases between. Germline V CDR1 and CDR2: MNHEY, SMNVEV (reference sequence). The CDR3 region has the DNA TGTGCCAGCAGTTTATTCCGGGGAGATTCAACTAATGAAAAACTGTTTTTT. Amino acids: CASSLFRGDSTNEKLFF.

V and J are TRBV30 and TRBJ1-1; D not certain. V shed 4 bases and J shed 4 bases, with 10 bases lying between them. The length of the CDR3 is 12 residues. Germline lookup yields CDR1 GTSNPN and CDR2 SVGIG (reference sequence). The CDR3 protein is CAWTILGTEAFF. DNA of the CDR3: TGTGCCTGGACAATCCTAGGCACTGAAGCTTTCTTT.

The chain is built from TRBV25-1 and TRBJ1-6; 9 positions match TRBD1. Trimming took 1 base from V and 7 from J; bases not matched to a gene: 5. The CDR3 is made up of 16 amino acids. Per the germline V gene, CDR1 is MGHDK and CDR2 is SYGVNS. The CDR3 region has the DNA TGTGCCAGCAGTGAATCGGTGACAGGGGGGAATTCACCCCTCCACTTT. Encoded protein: CASSESVTGGNSPLHF.

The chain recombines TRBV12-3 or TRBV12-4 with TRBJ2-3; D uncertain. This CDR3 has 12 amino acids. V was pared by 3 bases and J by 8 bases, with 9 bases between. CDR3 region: CASSLDLGTQYF. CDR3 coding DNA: TGTGCCAGCAGTTTGGATCTGGGTACGCAGTATTTT.

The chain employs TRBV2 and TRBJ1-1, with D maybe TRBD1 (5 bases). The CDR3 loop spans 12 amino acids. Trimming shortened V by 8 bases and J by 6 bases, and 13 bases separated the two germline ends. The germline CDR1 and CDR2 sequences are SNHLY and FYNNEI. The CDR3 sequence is CASWDLRPEAFF. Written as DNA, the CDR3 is TGTGCCAGCTGGGACCTTCGGCCTGAAGCTTTCTTT.

The CDR3 DNA reads TGTGCCACCCTAGGGGGGGTAGTCAGTCAGCCCCAGCATTTT. It codes for CATLGGVVSQPQHF. The chain has TRBV6-6 and TRBJ1-5, with D perhaps TRBD1 (6 bases). The CDR3 contains 14 residues. Germline lookup yields CDR1 MNHNY and CDR2 SVGAGI (reference sequence). Trimming removed 10 bases from V and 6 bases from J, with 19 bases in between.

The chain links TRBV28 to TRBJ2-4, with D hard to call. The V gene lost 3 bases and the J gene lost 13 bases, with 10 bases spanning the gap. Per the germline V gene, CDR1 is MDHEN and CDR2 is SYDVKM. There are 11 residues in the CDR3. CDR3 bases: TGTGCCAGCAGTTTTAGGGCAGGCCAGTACTTC. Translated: CASSFRAGQYF.

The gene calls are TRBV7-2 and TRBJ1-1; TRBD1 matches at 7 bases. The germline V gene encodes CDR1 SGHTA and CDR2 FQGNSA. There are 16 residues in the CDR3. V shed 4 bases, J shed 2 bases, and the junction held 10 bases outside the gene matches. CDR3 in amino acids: CASSYSRDRPNTEAFF. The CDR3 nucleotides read TGTGCCAGCAGCTACTCCCGGGACAGACCCAACACTGAAGCTTTCTTT.

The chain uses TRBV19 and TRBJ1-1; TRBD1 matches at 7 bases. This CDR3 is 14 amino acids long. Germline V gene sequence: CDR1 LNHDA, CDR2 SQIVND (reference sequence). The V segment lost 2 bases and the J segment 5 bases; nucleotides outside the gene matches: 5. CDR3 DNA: TGTGCCAGTAGTATAACAGGGGAGGGGACTGAAGCTTTCTTT. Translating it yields CASSITGEGTEAFF.

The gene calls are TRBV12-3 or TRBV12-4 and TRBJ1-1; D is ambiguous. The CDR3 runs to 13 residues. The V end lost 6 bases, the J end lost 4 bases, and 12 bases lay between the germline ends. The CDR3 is CASRIVAGTEAFF. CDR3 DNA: TGTGCCAGCAGAATCGTCGCGGGCACTGAAGCTTTCTTT.

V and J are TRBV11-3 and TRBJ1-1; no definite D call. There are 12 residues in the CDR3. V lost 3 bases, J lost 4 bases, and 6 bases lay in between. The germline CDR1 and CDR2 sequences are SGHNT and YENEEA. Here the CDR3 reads CASSFYRTEAFF. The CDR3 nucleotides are TGTGCCAGCAGCTTTTATCGCACTGAAGCTTTCTTT.

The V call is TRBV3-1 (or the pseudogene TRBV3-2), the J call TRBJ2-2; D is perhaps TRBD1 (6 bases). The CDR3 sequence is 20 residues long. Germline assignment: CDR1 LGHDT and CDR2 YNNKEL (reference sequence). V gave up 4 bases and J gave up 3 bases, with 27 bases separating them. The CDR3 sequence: CASSPMSRDKGWSDTGELFF. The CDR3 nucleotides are TGTGCCAGCAGCCCAATGTCCCGGGACAAGGGGTGGTCTGACACCGGGGAGCTGTTTTTT.

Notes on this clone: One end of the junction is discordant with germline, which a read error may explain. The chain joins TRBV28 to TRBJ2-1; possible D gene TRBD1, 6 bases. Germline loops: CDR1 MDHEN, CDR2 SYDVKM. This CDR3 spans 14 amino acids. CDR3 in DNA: TGTGCCAGCACTTTAGGGGGCTCCTACAATGAGCAGTTCTTC. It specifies CASTLGGSYNEQFF.

CDR3 sequence: CASSELAPNTEAFF. CDR3 DNA sequence: TGTGCCAGCAGTGAACTGGCTCCGAACACTGAAGCTTTCTTT. V is TRBV2 and J is TRBJ1-1; no clear D. The CDR3 spans 14 residues. Trimming cost V 2 bases and J 1 base, with 8 bases left between them. The V gene's germline CDR1 is SNHLY and CDR2 FYNNEI.

The CDR3 nucleotides are TGTGCCAGCAGTTTAAAGCGGGATTTCATGGGTCGTGAGCAGTTCTTC. It is translated as CASSLKRDFMGREQFF. The chain has TRBV27 and TRBJ2-1; TRBD2 aligns across 7 bases. The CDR3 is 16 amino acids. Germline trimming cut 2 bases from V and 9 bases from J; bases unmatched to any gene: 13. Germline CDR1 MNHEY, CDR2 SMNVEV (reference sequence).

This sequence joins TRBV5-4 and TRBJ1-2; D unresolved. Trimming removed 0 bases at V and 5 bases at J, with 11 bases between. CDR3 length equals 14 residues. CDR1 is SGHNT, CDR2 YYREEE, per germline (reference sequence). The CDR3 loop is CASSLERIGYGYTF. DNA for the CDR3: TGTGCCAGCAGCTTGGAACGGATCGGGTATGGCTACACCTTC. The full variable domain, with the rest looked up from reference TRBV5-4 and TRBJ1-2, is ETGVTQSPTHLIKTRGQQVTLRCSSQSGHNTVSWYQQALGQGPQFIFQYYREEENGRGNFPPRFSGLQFPNYSSELNVNALELDDSALYLCASSLERIGYGYTFGSGTRLTVV.

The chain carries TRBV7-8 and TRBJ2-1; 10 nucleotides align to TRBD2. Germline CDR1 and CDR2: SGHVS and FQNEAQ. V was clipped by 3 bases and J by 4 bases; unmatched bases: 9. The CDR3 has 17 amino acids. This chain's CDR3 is CASSFVGLAAPYNEQFF. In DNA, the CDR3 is TGTGCCAGCAGCTTCGTAGGACTAGCGGCACCTTACAATGAGCAGTTCTTC.

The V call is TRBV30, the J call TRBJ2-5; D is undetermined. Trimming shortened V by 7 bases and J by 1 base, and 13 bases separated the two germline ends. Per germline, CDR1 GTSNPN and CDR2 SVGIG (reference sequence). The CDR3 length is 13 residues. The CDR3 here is CAFIKWGQETQYF. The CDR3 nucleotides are TGTGCCTTCATCAAGTGGGGCCAAGAGACCCAGTACTTC.

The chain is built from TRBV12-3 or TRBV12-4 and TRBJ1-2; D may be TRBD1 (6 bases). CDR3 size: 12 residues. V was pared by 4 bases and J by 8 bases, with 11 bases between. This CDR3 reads CASSSSGGGYTF. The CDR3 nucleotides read TGTGCCAGCAGTTCCAGCGGGGGCGGCTACACCTTC.

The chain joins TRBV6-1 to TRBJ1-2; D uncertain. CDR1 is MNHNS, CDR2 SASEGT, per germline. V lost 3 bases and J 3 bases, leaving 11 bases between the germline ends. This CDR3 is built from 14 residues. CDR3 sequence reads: CASSESAGYYGYTF. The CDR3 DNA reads TGTGCCAGCAGTGAGTCGGCAGGCTACTATGGCTACACCTTC.

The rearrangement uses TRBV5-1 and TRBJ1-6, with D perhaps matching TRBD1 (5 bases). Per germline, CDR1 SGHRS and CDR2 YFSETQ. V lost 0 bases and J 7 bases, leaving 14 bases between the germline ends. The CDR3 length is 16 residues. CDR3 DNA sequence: TGCGCCAGCAGCTTGGAACGGGCAGGGTGGAATTCACCCCTCCACTTT. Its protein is CASSLERAGWNSPLHF.